One sample yielded the 29 T cell receptor beta chains listed below, sequenced in a study of blood T cell repertoires in COVID-19. Generated by immunoSEQ multiplex PCR, the TCRdb table keeps only in-frame clones and is missing some. The data show over 50,000 clones, with around 81% seen just once and 4.5% to 5.5% held by the top ten. Sequenced material: peripheral blood. The source of these receptors is a man aged 70 or older with acute or convalescent COVID-19.

The chain joins TRBV19 to TRBJ2-7; weak D call: TRBD2 (5 bases). The CDR3 is 13 residues long. Germline V gene data show CDR1 as LNHDA and CDR2 as SQIVND (reference sequence). With 5 bases removed from V and 2 bases from J, the gap between germline ends came to 10 bases. The CDR3 loop is CASSPAGAYEQYF. The CDR3 nucleotides are TGTGCCAGTAGTCCGGCCGGGGCCTACGAGCAGTACTTC.

In its sample, this clone was seen a few times. This chain joins TRBV19 and TRBJ2-6; 11 bases align to TRBD1. Germline V gives CDR1 LNHDA, CDR2 SQIVND (reference sequence). The CDR3 contains 17 residues. With V trimmed by 5 bases and J by 1 base, 4 bases remained unmatched. The CDR3 DNA sequence: TGTGCCAGTAGTGCCCGGGACAGGGGGTCTGGGGCCAACGTCCTGACTTTC. Translated: CASSARDRGSGANVLTF.

The chain couples TRBV7-2 to TRBJ2-2; 7 bases match TRBD1. CDR1 is SGHTA, CDR2 FQGNSA, per germline. The CDR3 length is 13 residues. The junction had 4 bases not matched to a gene; V was cut back by 6 bases and J by 6 bases. The CDR3 DNA reads as TGTGCCAGCAGACGGGACAGACCCGGGGAGCTGTTTTTT. Translation: CASRRDRPGELFF.

This chain links TRBV27 with TRBJ2-7; TRBD1 aligns across 7 bases. After removal of 5 bases from V and 2 bases from J, the junction contained 6 bases not matched to a gene. Looked up from germline, CDR1 is MNHEY and CDR2 is SMNVEV (reference sequence). The CDR3 loop spans 14 amino acids. CDR3 sequence: CASSPRQGPYEQYF. For the CDR3, the DNA is TGTGCCAGCAGTCCCCGACAGGGTCCCTACGAGCAGTACTTC.

This chain connects TRBV5-1 to TRBJ2-3; D gene ambiguous. The V end was cut by 4 bases, the J end by 0 bases, with 15 bases between. The CDR3 contains 16 residues. The V gene's germline CDR1 is SGHRS and CDR2 YFSETQ. This CDR3 reads CASSPGAFSSTDTQYF. The CDR3 nucleotides read TGCGCCAGCAGCCCCGGAGCATTTTCTAGCACAGATACGCAGTATTTT.

The chain carries TRBV3-1 (or the pseudogene TRBV3-2) and TRBJ2-7; 8 bases match TRBD1. The V gene end was trimmed by 5 bases and the J gene end by 3 bases; junction bases not matched to a gene: 6. CDR3 size: 14 residues. The V gene's germline CDR1 is LGHDT and CDR2 YNNKEL (reference sequence). The chain's CDR3 is CASSTRQGSYEQYF. The CDR3 coding sequence is TGTGCCAGCAGCACCAGACAGGGGAGCTACGAGCAGTACTTC.

This chain joins TRBV6-5 and TRBJ2-7; tentatively, D is TRBD2 (5 bases). CDR1 and CDR2 (germline): MNHEY, SVGAGI. The CDR3 sequence is 16 residues long. Trimming shortened V by 3 bases and J by 0 bases, and 15 bases separated the two germline ends. The CDR3 nucleotides are TGTGCCAGCAGTTATAGCGCGGCCTCGGGCTCCTACGAGCAGTACTTC. It translates to CASSYSAASGSYEQYF.

V usage is TRBV9 and J usage is TRBJ1-2; 7 positions match TRBD1. V shed 6 bases and J 8 bases; nucleotides not matched to a gene: 7. The germline gives CDR1 SGDLS, CDR2 YYNGEE. The CDR3 extends over 12 amino acids. The CDR3 is CASTKGQSGYTF. For the CDR3, the DNA is TGTGCCAGCACCAAGGGACAGTCGGGCTACACCTTC.

This chain joins TRBV7-2 and TRBJ1-4; TRBD1 agrees at 7 bases. The V segment lost 5 bases and the J segment 5 bases; nucleotides outside the gene matches: 8. The CDR3 consists of 15 residues. Germline V gene sequence: CDR1 SGHTA, CDR2 FQGNSA. The CDR3 loop is CASSPQTGSNEKLFF. The CDR3 bases are TGTGCCAGCAGCCCCCAGACAGGGTCAAATGAAAAACTGTTTTTT. The entire variable domain, with the rest obtained from reference TRBV7-2 and TRBJ1-4, is as follows: GAGVSQSPSNKVTEKGKDVELRCDPISGHTALYWYRQSLGQGLEFLIYFQGNSAPDKSGLPSDRFSAERTGGSVSTLTIQRTQQEDSAVYLCASSPQTGSNEKLFFGSGTQLSVL.

The gene calls are TRBV9 and TRBJ2-7, with TRBD1 as a possible D gene (6 bases). The CDR3 sequence is 13 residues long. Germline values: CDR1 SGDLS, CDR2 YYNGEE. Trimming cost V 6 bases and J 4 bases, with 14 bases left between them. CDR3 DNA: TGTGCCAGCATGAGGGGGTGGTCGTACGAGCAGTACTTC. As protein: CASMRGWSYEQYF.

Written as DNA, the CDR3 is TGTGCCAGCAGCTTAGCGCCATTCCTAGCGGGGGATAGCTCCTACGAGCAGTACTTC. This translates into CASSLAPFLAGDSSYEQYF. This chain links TRBV7-6 with TRBJ2-7; TRBD2 agrees at 10 bases. Germline V CDR1 and CDR2: SGHVS, FNYEAQ. The trim removed 0 bases at V and 0 bases at J, leaving 11 bases unmatched. The CDR3 is 19 amino acids.

The V call is TRBV2, the J call TRBJ1-3; 7 bases map to TRBD1. Germline CDR1 and CDR2: SNHLY and FYNNEI. The V gene end was trimmed by 6 bases and the J gene end by 3 bases; junction bases not matched to a gene: 8. CDR3 length equals 15 residues. CDR3 nucleotides: TGTGCCAGCAGATTGACAGGGAAAAGTGGAAACACCATATATTTT. It translates to CASRLTGKSGNTIYF.

The count of this clone is one. The germline gene is not matched at one end of the junction; a read error may be the cause. The chain uses TRBV7-7 and TRBJ2-5, with 7 bases lining up with TRBD2. The CDR3 covers 13 residues. Germline V gene data show CDR1 as SSHAT and CDR2 as FNYEAQ (reference sequence). The CDR3 DNA reads as TGTGCTAGCAGCTCCGGGGGGAGAGAGACCCAGTACTTC. Protein sequence: CASSSGGRETQYF.

This clone has only one observation. The V and J genes are TRBV9 and TRBJ2-7, with TRBD1 matching 9 bases. J gave up 3 bases and V 4 bases, and 11 bases lay outside the gene matches. The CDR3 is made up of 16 amino acids. Germline CDR1 and CDR2: SGDLS and YYNGEE. The CDR3 loop is CASSILGTGNLYEQYF. CDR3 sequence (DNA): TGTGCCAGCAGCATCCTAGGGACAGGGAACCTCTACGAGCAGTACTTC. The full variable domain, rest sourced from reference TRBV9 and TRBJ2-7, is DSGVTQTPKHLITATGQRVTLRCSPRSGDLSVYWYQQSLDQGLQFLIQYYNGEERAKGNILERFSAQQFPDLHSELNLSSLELGDSALYFCASSILGTGNLYEQYFGPGTRLTVT.

The V and J genes are TRBV10-2 and TRBJ2-5, with 9 bases identical to TRBD2. After removal of 0 bases from V and 11 bases from J, the junction contained 7 bases not matched to a gene. The CDR3 consists of 14 residues. CDR1 and CDR2 from the germline V gene are WSHSY and SAAADI. The CDR3 DNA follows: TGCGCCAGCAGTGAGTCGGGCGGGGGGGCCCCTCAGTACTTC. Its translation: CASSESGGGAPQYF.

The rearrangement links TRBV5-5 to TRBJ2-7, with D uncertain. The V end lost 4 bases, the J end lost 2 bases, and 10 bases lay between the germline ends. CDR3 length: 13 amino acids. CDR1 SGHKS and CDR2 YYEKEE come from the germline V gene (reference sequence). CDR3 residues: CASSLATTYEQYF. The CDR3 nucleotides read TGTGCCAGCAGCCTTGCTACCACCTACGAGCAGTACTTC.

This chain joins TRBV5-1 and TRBJ1-1; 9 positions match TRBD1. V was pared by 5 bases and J by 0 bases, with 2 bases of the junction left unmatched. From germline, CDR1 is SGHRS and CDR2 YFSETQ. This CDR3 is built from 14 residues. The CDR3: CASRGQGVNTEAFF. In nucleotides, the CDR3 is TGCGCCAGCAGGGGACAGGGTGTGAACACTGAAGCTTTCTTT.

This rearrangement joins TRBV12-3 or TRBV12-4 to TRBJ2-2; D uncertain. The CDR3 is 12 amino acids. The V end was cut by 5 bases, the J end by 7 bases, with 8 bases between. The CDR3 protein is CASSPRVGELFF. DNA of the CDR3: TGTGCCAGCAGTCCCCGCGTCGGGGAGCTGTTTTTT.

The rearrangement links TRBV5-1 to TRBJ2-5; D gene ambiguous. Germline values: CDR1 SGHRS, CDR2 YFSETQ. The CDR3 covers 13 residues. Trimming took 0 bases from V and 5 from J, leaving 8 bases between them. CDR3 bases: TGCGCCAGCAGCTTGGGTCTCGGTGAGACCCAGTACTTC. This sequence encodes CASSLGLGETQYF.

The V gene is TRBV3-1 (or the pseudogene TRBV3-2), the J gene TRBJ1-2; the D is unclear. The CDR3 totals 16 residues. V was shortened by 1 base and J by 4 bases, with 16 bases between the two germline ends. Germline lookup yields CDR1 LGHDT and CDR2 YNNKEL (reference sequence). The CDR3 region is CASSQGDTSHPYGYTF. CDR3 DNA sequence: TGTGCCAGCAGCCAAGGAGACACTTCGCATCCCTATGGCTACACCTTC.

The V gene is TRBV6-5, the J gene TRBJ2-2; perhaps TRBD1 as D (6 bases). CDR3 size: 13 residues. V dropped 8 bases and J dropped 2 bases, with 9 bases sitting between them. From germline, CDR1 is MNHEY and CDR2 SVGAGI. The CDR3 is CASGQINTGELFF. The CDR3 DNA is TGTGCCAGCGGACAGATCAACACCGGGGAGCTGTTTTTT.

The chain combines TRBV9 with TRBJ2-5; a weak D match, TRBD1 (6 bases). Trimming cost V 3 bases and J 5 bases, with 8 bases left between them. This CDR3 region has 12 residues. Germline V lookup: CDR1 SGDLS, CDR2 YYNGEE. The CDR3 DNA follows: TGTGCCAGCAGCGCTGACAGGGAGACCCAGTACTTC. Translation gives CASSADRETQYF.

This chain joins TRBV2 and TRBJ1-5, with 8 bases lining up with TRBD1. The germline V gene has CDR1 SNHLY and CDR2 FYNNEI. The CDR3 covers 13 residues. After removal of 9 bases from V and 6 bases from J, the junction contained 7 bases not matched to a gene. In nucleotides, the CDR3 is TGTGCCAGTCAGGCAGGGGGCGGTCAGCCCCAGCATTTT. It is translated as CASQAGGGQPQHF.

The chain combines TRBV28 with TRBJ1-2; D is ambiguous. Germline CDR1 reads MDHEN; CDR2 reads SYDVKM. The length of the CDR3 is 15 residues. Trimming removed 1 base from V and 6 bases from J, with 15 bases in between. The CDR3 DNA reads TGTGCCAGCAGTTTATACCCCAGGTCGGAGGATGGCTACACCTTC. Translating it yields CASSLYPRSEDGYTF.

The chain combines TRBV19 with TRBJ2-3; D perhaps matches TRBD2 (5 bases). This CDR3 has 14 amino acids. The germline CDR1 and CDR2 sequences are LNHDA and SQIVND (reference sequence). V was pared by 3 bases and J by 4 bases, with 11 bases between. CDR3 protein: CASSMLAPPDTQYF. The DNA of the CDR3 is TGTGCCAGTAGTATGCTAGCTCCCCCAGATACGCAGTATTTT.

The chain combines TRBV7-2 with TRBJ1-6, with D possibly TRBD1 on 6 matching bases. CDR1 and CDR2 from the germline V gene are SGHTA and FQGNSA. V shed 1 base and J shed 4 bases, with 8 bases lying between them. This CDR3 region has 15 residues. The CDR3 loop reads CASSLEQGYNSPLHF. In nucleotides, the CDR3 is TGTGCCAGCAGCTTAGAACAGGGTTATAATTCACCCCTCCACTTT.

The chain joins TRBV19 to TRBJ1-5, with no clear D. CDR1 is LNHDA, CDR2 SQIVND, per germline (reference sequence). The V and J ends lost 3 bases and 4 bases respectively, with 4 bases between them. The CDR3 consists of 12 residues. The CDR3 DNA reads as TGTGCCAGTAGTATCGGTAATCAGCCCCAGCATTTT. Its protein product is CASSIGNQPQHF.

The chain carries TRBV28 and TRBJ1-3; D may be TRBD1 (5 bases). The CDR3 runs 14 residues. Trimming removed 8 bases from V and 5 bases from J, with 16 bases in between. Germline CDR1 is MDHEN and CDR2 is SYDVKM. For the CDR3, the DNA is TGTGCCAGCCTTGCATCAGGGATTCGAAACACCATATATTTT. Translation: CASLASGIRNTIYF. Full variable domain (missing parts from reference TRBV28 and TRBJ1-3): DVKVTQSSRYLVKRTGEKVFLECVQDMDHENMFWYRQDPGLGLRLIYFSYDVKMKEKGDIPEGYSVSREKKERFSLILESASTNQTSMYLCASLASGIRNTIYFGEGSWLTVV.

The rearrangement joins TRBV6-2 or TRBV6-3 to TRBJ2-6; D perhaps matches TRBD1 (6 bases). The V and J ends lost 5 bases and 0 bases respectively, with 17 bases between them. Germline V CDR1 and CDR2: MNHEY, SVGEGT. The CDR3 loop spans 18 amino acids. The CDR3 DNA reads as TGTGCCAGCAGTCCCAGTTCAGGGGTCCTCTCTGGGGCCAACGTCCTGACTTTC. This translates into CASSPSSGVLSGANVLTF.